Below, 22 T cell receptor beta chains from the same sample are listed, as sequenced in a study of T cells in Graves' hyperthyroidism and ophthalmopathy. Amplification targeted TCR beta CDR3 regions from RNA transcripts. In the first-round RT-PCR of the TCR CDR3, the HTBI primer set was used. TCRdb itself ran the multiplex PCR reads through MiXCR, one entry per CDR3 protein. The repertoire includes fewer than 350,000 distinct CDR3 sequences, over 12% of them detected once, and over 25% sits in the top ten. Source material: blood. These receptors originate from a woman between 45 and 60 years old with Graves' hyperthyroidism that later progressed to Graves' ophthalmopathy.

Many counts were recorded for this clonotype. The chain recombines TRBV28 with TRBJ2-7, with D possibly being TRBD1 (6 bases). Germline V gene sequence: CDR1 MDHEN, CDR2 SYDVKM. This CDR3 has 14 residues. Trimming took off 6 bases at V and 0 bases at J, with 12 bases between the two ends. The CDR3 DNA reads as TGTGCCAGCAGGTTAGGGACACTCTCCTACGAGCAGTACTTC. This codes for CASRLGTLSYEQYF.

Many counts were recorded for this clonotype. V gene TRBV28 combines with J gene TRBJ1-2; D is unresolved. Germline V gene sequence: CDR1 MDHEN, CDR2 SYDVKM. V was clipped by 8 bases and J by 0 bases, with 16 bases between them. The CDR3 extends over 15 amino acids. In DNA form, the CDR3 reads TGTGCCAGCTATGACAAGAGGGCTTCTAACTATGGCTACACCTTC. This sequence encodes CASYDKRASNYGYTF.

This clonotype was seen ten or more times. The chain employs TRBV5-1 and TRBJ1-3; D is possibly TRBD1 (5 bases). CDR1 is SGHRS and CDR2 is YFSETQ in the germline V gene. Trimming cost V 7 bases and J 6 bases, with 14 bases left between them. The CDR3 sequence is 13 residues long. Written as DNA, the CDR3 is TGCGCCAGCTACGAGGGACGAGCAAACACCATATATTTT. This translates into CASYEGRANTIYF.

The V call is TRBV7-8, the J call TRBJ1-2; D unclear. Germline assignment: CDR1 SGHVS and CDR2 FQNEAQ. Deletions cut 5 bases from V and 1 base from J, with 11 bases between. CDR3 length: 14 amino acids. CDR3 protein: CASSPDPFNYGYTF. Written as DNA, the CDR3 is TGTGCCAGCAGCCCAGACCCGTTTAACTATGGCTACACCTTC.

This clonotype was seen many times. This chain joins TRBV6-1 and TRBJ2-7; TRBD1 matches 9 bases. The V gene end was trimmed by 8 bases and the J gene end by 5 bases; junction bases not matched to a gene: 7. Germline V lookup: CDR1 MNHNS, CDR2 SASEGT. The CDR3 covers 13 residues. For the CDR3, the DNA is TGTGCCAGCCCGGGACAGGGACTTAACGAGCAGTACTTC. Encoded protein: CASPGQGLNEQYF.

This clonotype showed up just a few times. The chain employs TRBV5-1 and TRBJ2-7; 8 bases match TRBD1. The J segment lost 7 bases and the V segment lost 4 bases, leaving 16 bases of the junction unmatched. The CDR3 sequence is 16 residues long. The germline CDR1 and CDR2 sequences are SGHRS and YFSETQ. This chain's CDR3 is CASSPSAGQGHQEQYF. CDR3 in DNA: TGCGCCAGCAGCCCATCCGCCGGACAGGGTCATCAAGAGCAGTACTTC.

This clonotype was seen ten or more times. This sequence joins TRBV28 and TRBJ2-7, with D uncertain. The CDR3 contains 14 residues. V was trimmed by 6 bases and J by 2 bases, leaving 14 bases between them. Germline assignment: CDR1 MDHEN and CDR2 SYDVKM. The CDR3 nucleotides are TGTGCCAGCAGCCGGACGGCACCGACCTACGAGCAGTACTTC. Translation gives CASSRTAPTYEQYF. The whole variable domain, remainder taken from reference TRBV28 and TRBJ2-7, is DVKVTQSSRYLVKRTGEKVFLECVQDMDHENMFWYRQDPGLGLRLIYFSYDVKMKEKGDIPEGYSVSREKKERFSLILESASTNQTSMYLCASSRTAPTYEQYFGPGTRLTVT.

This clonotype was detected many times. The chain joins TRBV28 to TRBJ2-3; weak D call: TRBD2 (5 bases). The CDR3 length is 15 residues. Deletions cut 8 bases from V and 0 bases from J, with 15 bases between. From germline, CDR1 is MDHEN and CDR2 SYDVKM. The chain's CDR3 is CASSVDSPSTDTQYF. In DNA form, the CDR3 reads TGTGCCAGCTCGGTGGACTCACCTAGCACAGATACGCAGTATTTT. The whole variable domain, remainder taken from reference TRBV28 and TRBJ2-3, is DVKVTQSSRYLVKRTGEKVFLECVQDMDHENMFWYRQDPGLGLRLIYFSYDVKMKEKGDIPEGYSVSREKKERFSLILESASTNQTSMYLCASSVDSPSTDTQYFGPGTRLTVL.

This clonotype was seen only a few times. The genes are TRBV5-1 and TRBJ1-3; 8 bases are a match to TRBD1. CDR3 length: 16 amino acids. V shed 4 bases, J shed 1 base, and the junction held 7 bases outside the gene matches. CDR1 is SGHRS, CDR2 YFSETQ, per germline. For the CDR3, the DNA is TGCGCCAGCAGCCCCTCCTGGACAGGGTCTGGAAACACCATATATTTT. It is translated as CASSPSWTGSGNTIYF.

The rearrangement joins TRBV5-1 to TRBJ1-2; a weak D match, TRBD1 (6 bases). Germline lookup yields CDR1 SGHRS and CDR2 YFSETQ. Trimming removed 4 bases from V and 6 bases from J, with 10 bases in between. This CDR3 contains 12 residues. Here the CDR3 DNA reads TGCGCCAGCAGCCCGGGACATGATGGCTACACCTTC. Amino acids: CASSPGHDGYTF.

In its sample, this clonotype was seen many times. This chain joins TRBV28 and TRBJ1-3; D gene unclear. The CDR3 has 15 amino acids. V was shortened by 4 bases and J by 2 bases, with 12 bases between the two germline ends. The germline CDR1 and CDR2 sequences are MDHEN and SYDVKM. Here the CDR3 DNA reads TGTGCCAGCAGTTCCTCCGGTCTGGCTGGAAACACCATATATTTT. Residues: CASSSSGLAGNTIYF.

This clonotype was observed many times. The CDR3 sequence is CASIGSSYEQYF. The CDR3 region has the DNA TGTGCCAGCATTGGGAGCTCCTACGAGCAGTACTTC. The chain has TRBV2 and TRBJ2-7, with TRBD2 as a possible D gene (5 bases). Germline lookup yields CDR1 SNHLY and CDR2 FYNNEI. This CDR3 has 12 amino acids. Trimming removed 7 bases from V and 0 bases from J, with 7 bases in between.

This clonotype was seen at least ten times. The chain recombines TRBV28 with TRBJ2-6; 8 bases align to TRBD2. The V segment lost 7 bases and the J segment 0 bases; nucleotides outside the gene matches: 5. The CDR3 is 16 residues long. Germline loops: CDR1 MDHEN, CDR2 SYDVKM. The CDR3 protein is CASTPGGSSGANVLTF. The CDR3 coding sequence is TGTGCCAGCACCCCGGGGGGGAGCTCTGGGGCCAACGTCCTGACTTTC.

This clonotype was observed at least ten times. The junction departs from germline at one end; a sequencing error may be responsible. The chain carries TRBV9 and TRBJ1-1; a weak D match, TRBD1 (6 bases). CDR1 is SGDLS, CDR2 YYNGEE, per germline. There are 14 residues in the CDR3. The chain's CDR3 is CASTVTGTASEAFF. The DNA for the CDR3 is TGTGCCAGCACCGTAACAGGGACGGCTTCCGAAGCTTTCTTT.

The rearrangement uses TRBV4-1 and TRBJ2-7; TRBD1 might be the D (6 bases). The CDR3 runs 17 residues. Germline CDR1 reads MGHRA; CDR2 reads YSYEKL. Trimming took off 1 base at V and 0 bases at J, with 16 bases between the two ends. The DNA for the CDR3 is TGCGCCAGCAGCCAAGGCGCCACAGGGATTGGCTCCTACGAGCAGTACTTC. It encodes CASSQGATGIGSYEQYF.

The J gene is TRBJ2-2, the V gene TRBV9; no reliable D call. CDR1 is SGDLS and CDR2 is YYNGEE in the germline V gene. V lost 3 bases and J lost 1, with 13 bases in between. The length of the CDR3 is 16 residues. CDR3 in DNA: TGTGCCAGCAGCGGCCAAGGAGCCGAGAACACCGGGGAGCTGTTTTTT. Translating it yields CASSGQGAENTGELFF.

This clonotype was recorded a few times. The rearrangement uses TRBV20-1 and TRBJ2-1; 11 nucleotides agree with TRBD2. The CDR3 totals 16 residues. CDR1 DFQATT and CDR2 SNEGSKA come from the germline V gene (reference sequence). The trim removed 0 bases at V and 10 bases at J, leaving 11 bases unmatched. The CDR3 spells CSARDNRLAGGQEQFF. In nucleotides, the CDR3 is TGCAGTGCTAGAGATAATCGGCTAGCGGGAGGTCAGGAGCAGTTCTTC.

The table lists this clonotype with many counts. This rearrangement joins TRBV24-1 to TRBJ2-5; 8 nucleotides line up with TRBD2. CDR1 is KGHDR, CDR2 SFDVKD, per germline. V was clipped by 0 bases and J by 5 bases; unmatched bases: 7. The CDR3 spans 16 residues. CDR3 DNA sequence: TGTGCCACCAGTGATTTGGCCGGGAGGGCCGAGGAGACCCAGTACTTC. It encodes CATSDLAGRAEETQYF.

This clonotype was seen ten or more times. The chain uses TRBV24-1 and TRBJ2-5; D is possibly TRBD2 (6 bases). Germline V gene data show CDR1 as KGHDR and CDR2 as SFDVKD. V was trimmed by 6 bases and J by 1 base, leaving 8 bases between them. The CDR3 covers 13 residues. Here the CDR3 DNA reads TGTGCCACCAGTTTGGGGGGCCAAGAGACCCAGTACTTC. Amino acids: CATSLGGQETQYF.

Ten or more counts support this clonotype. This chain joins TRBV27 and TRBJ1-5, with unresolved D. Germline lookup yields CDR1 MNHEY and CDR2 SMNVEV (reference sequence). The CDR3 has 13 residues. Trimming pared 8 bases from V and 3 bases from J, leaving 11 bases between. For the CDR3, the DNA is TGTGCCAGCCGCCATGCGGTCAATCAGCCCCAGCATTTT. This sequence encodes CASRHAVNQPQHF.

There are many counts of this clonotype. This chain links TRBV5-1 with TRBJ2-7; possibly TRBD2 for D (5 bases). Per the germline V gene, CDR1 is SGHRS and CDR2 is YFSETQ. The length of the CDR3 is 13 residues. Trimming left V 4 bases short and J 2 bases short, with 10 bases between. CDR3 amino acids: CASSLIGTYEQYF. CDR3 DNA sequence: TGCGCCAGCAGCCTCATCGGGACCTACGAGCAGTACTTC.

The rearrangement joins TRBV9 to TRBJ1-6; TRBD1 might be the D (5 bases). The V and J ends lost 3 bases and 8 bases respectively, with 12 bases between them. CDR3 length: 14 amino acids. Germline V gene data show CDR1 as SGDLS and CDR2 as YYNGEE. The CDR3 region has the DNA TGTGCCAGCAGCGGCGGGGGGGACTATTCACCCCTCCACTTT. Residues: CASSGGGDYSPLHF.